The clone carrying this T cell receptor (beta chain) occurred many times. These data come from a study of T-cell reconstitution after alpha-beta-depleted transplantation in children. Unique molecular identifiers were incorporated when the TCRbeta library was constructed. TCRdb used MiXCR to reprocess the PCR reads, holding one entry per CDR3 protein. The sample consists of around 340,000 distinct CDR3 sequences, about 14% of them appearing once. Germline loops: CDR1 SQVTM, CDR2 ANQGSEA. This CDR3 has 13 amino acids. Trimming left V 7 bases short and J 5 bases short, with 17 bases between. The source was PBMCs, collected from the stem cell graft. The sequence came from a human donor who donated a stem cell graft to a child with Fanconi anemia. The V gene is TRBV29-1, the J gene TRBJ1-1; unclear D gene. Here the CDR3 reads CSGRVGRGTEAFF. CDR3 in DNA: TGCAGCGGGAGGGTTGGCCGGGGAACTGAAGCTTTCTTT.